The T cell receptor (beta chain) under discussion was sequenced for a study of T cell changes during pregnancy in multiple sclerosis. CDR1 and CDR2 (germline): GTSNPN, SVGIG (reference sequence). The V end lost 1 base, the J end lost 6 bases, and 10 bases lay between the germline ends. The CDR3 has 13 amino acids. Method: immunoSEQ multiplex PCR; TCRdb's copy keeps in-frame clones and lacks some. The sample lists fewer than 85,000 clones, about 93% occurring once. The material sequenced was peripheral blood, taken after pregnancy. The J gene is TRBJ1-5, the V gene TRBV30; D not certain. This clonotype originated in a female donor in good health, enrolled as a control in a pregnancy study. CDR3 in amino acids: CAWSADQVQPQHF. CDR3 DNA: TGTGCCTGGAGTGCGGATCAGGTTCAGCCCCAGCATTTT.